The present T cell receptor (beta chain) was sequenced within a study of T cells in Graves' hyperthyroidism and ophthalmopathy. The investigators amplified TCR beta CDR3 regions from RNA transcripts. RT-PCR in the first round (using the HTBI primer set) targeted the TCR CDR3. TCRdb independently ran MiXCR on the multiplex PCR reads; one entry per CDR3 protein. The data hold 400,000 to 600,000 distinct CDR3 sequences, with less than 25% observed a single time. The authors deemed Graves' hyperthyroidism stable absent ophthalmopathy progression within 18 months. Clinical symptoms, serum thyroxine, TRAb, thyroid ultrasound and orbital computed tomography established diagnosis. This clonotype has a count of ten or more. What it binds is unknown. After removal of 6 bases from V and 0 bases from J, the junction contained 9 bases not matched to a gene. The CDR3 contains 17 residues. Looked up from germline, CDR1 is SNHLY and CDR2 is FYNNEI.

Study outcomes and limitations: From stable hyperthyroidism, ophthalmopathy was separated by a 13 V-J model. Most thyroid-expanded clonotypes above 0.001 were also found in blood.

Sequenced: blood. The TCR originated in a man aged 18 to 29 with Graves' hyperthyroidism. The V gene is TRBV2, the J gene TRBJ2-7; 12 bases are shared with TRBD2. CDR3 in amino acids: CASSPGTSGYLSYEQYF. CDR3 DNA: TGTGCCAGCAGCCCAGGGACTAGCGGGTATCTCTCCTACGAGCAGTACTTC.